Shown below are 21 T cell receptor beta chains from a single sample sequenced in a study of cytomegalovirus exposure and HLA in healthy donors. In the PCR, 60 Vbeta and 13 Jbeta primers were used. Sequenced by immunoSEQ multiplex PCR; TCRdb stores in-frame clones only, minus some. This repertoire shows roughly 80,000 clones, roughly two thirds found once; its top ten account for around 6.9%. Source material: PBMCs. Receptors originate from a woman aged 45-65 years in good health and CMV-seropositive.

This clone has more than one count but fewer than ten. This rearrangement joins TRBV10-3 to TRBJ2-2, with 9 bases lining up with TRBD1. Per the germline V gene, CDR1 is ENHRY and CDR2 is SYGVKD. The CDR3 sequence is 15 residues long. The ends lost 4 bases at V and 2 bases at J; junction bases unmatched: 2. CDR3 loop: CAISGGQGNTGELFF. For the CDR3, the DNA is TGTGCCATCAGTGGGGGACAGGGTAACACCGGGGAGCTGTTTTTT.

J is TRBJ2-1 and V is TRBV2; the match to TRBD2 covers 10 bases. Germline-derived CDR1 and CDR2 are SNHLY and FYNNEI. J was trimmed by 15 bases and V by 6 bases; bases with no gene match: 17. The CDR3 runs to 15 residues. CDR3 bases: TGTGCCAGCAGCCCCCTCGCTAGCGGGGGACCCCAGGCGTTCTTC. Protein: CASSPLASGGPQAFF.

This sequence joins TRBV5-1 and TRBJ1-3; no clear D gene. CDR3 length: 16 residues. The V and J ends lost 0 bases and 0 bases respectively, with 10 bases between them. The germline CDR1 and CDR2 sequences are SGHRS and YFSETQ. This CDR3 reads CASSLDVPSSGNTIYF. The CDR3 region has the DNA TGCGCCAGCAGCTTGGATGTACCGAGCTCTGGAAACACCATATATTTT.

The rearrangement uses TRBV7-9 and TRBJ1-2; D perhaps matches TRBD1 (5 bases). The CDR3 contains 18 residues. Germline loops: CDR1 SEHNR, CDR2 FQNEAQ (reference sequence). V shed 5 bases and J shed 2 bases, with 24 bases lying between them. In nucleotides, the CDR3 is TGTGCCAGCAGCCAGCAGGGAGGGGAGGGTCGAAGGAACTATGGCTACACCTTC. Its protein is CASSQQGGEGRRNYGYTF.

V is TRBV5-6 and J is TRBJ2-2, with 8 bases lining up with TRBD1. The CDR3 length is 15 residues. The ends lost 2 bases at V and 6 bases at J; junction bases unmatched: 6. Germline V gene lookup returns CDR1 SGHDT and CDR2 YYEEEE. The CDR3 spells CASSFGQGLSGELFF. CDR3 coding DNA: TGTGCCAGCAGCTTCGGACAGGGACTCTCCGGGGAGCTGTTTTTT.

The chain employs TRBV11-2 and TRBJ2-3; D is perhaps TRBD1 (5 bases). Trimming took 6 bases from V and 6 from J, leaving 19 bases between them. Germline lookup yields CDR1 SGHAT and CDR2 FQNNGV. This CDR3 is 15 amino acids long. For the CDR3, the DNA is TGTGCCAGCAGGGGGCTTAGGCGGAGCAGGGATACGCAGTATTTT. It specifies CASRGLRRSRDTQYF. Drawing the rest from reference TRBV11-2 and TRBJ2-3, the complete variable domain is EAGVAQSPRYKIIEKRQSVAFWCNPISGHATLYWYQQILGQGPKLLIQFQNNGVVDDSQLPKDRFSAERLKGVDSTLKIQPAKLEDSAVYLCASRGLRRSRDTQYFGPGTRLTVL.

The chain carries TRBV7-7 and TRBJ2-1, with 11 positions matching TRBD2. Trimming took 5 bases from V and 7 from J; bases not matched to a gene: 10. The germline V gene encodes CDR1 SSHAT and CDR2 FNYEAQ (reference sequence). This CDR3 comprises 16 residues. The CDR3 DNA is TGTGCCAGCAGCGCCGCCACTAGCGGGGGATTAAATGAGCAGTTCTTC. Its protein is CASSAATSGGLNEQFF.

This chain links TRBV4-1 with TRBJ2-3; D is perhaps TRBD2 (5 bases). Trimming left V 7 bases short and J 2 bases short, with 19 bases between. CDR1 MGHRA and CDR2 YSYEKL come from the germline V gene. There are 16 residues in the CDR3. The CDR3: CASTQTGVSSTDTQYF. For the CDR3, the DNA is TGCGCCAGCACCCAGACCGGGGTTTCCTCCACAGATACGCAGTATTTT.

This rearrangement joins TRBV5-5 to TRBJ2-2; the D gene is possibly TRBD2 (5 bases). Germline lookup yields CDR1 SGHKS and CDR2 YYEKEE (reference sequence). V was cut by 4 bases and J by 2 bases, with 15 bases left in between. CDR3 length equals 16 residues. The CDR3 sequence: CASSPPGLKNTGELFF. CDR3 sequence (DNA): TGTGCCAGCAGCCCGCCCGGACTTAAAAACACCGGGGAGCTGTTTTTT.

The chain employs TRBV7-9 and TRBJ2-5, with a possible D match to TRBD2 (6 bases). The CDR3 is 15 amino acids. V lost 5 bases to trimming and J lost 5 bases, with 18 bases between them. Germline CDR1 reads SEHNR; CDR2 reads FQNEAQ (reference sequence). The DNA for the CDR3 is TGTGCCAGCAGCCCAAAGCAGGGACTTAGCGAGACCCAGTACTTC. Translating it yields CASSPKQGLSETQYF.

V is TRBV7-9 and J is TRBJ2-1, with TRBD1 matching over 9 bases. Losses at the gene ends were 6 bases for V and 8 bases for J; bases not matched to a gene: 8. Looked up from germline, CDR1 is SEHNR and CDR2 is FQNEAQ (reference sequence). The CDR3 extends over 14 amino acids. CDR3 protein: CASSPGQGIDEQFF. The DNA for the CDR3 is TGTGCCAGCAGTCCGGGACAGGGTATCGATGAGCAGTTCTTC.

This sequence joins TRBV27 and TRBJ2-1; TRBD2 is a possible D gene (7 bases). The CDR3 runs 14 residues. Trimming took 5 bases from V and 7 from J, leaving 15 bases between them. Germline values: CDR1 MNHEY, CDR2 SMNVEV (reference sequence). The chain's CDR3 is CASSQWGGQNEQFF. The CDR3 bases are TGTGCCAGCAGTCAATGGGGGGGCCAGAATGAGCAGTTCTTC.

The rearrangement joins TRBV6-5 to TRBJ2-7; 8 nucleotides line up with TRBD1. This CDR3 contains 13 residues. Germline assignment: CDR1 MNHEY and CDR2 SVGAGI. The V segment lost 10 bases and the J segment 4 bases; nucleotides outside the gene matches: 9. Here the CDR3 reads CATGTGRPYEQYF. The CDR3, as DNA: TGTGCCACCGGGACAGGACGGCCTTACGAGCAGTACTTC.

The chain employs TRBV5-1 and TRBJ1-4; D is possibly TRBD1 (5 bases). Deletions cut 0 bases from V and 8 bases from J, with 20 bases between. The CDR3 consists of 17 residues. Looked up from germline, CDR1 is SGHRS and CDR2 is YFSETQ. CDR3 protein: CASSLEGLPGVGEKLFF. The CDR3 bases are TGCGCCAGCAGCTTGGAAGGTCTCCCGGGGGTCGGGGAAAAACTGTTTTTT.

This clone has a single count. The chain couples TRBV6-1 to TRBJ1-5; D is ambiguous. Per the germline V gene, CDR1 is MNHNS and CDR2 is SASEGT. The CDR3 runs 13 residues. Between the trimmed V and J ends, which lost 6 bases and 6 bases, there was a span of 12 bases. The CDR3, as DNA: TGTGCCAGCAGAATCCCGGGGAGTCAGCCCCAGCATTTT. It is translated as CASRIPGSQPQHF.

A few counts support this clone. V is TRBV10-2 and J is TRBJ2-7; 9 bases align to TRBD1. Looked up from germline, CDR1 is WSHSY and CDR2 is SAAADI. The J segment lost 3 bases and the V segment lost 10 bases, leaving 10 bases of the junction unmatched. The CDR3 is made up of 14 amino acids. CDR3 amino acids: CATIPGTGIYEQYV. The CDR3 DNA reads as TGCGCCACAATACCCGGGACAGGGATCTACGAGCAGTACGTC.

The chain couples TRBV6-1 to TRBJ1-2; no reliable D call. Germline CDR1 reads MNHNS; CDR2 reads SASEGT. Trimming cost V 7 bases and J 5 bases, with 20 bases left between them. The CDR3 extends over 15 amino acids. The CDR3 nucleotides read TGTGCCAGCATCCCCCATTCGGGAGGACCATATGGCTACACCTTC. The encoded protein is CASIPHSGGPYGYTF.

The V gene is TRBV12-5, the J gene TRBJ1-2, with 7 bases aligning to TRBD1. CDR3 length equals 13 residues. Germline V gives CDR1 LGHNT, CDR2 FRNRAP. V was pared by 6 bases and J by 8 bases, with 9 bases of the junction left unmatched. The CDR3 sequence: CASGSDRVGGYTF. Written as DNA, the CDR3 is TGTGCTAGTGGATCTGACAGGGTAGGCGGCTACACCTTC.

This clone was counted only a few times. V gene TRBV6-6 combines with J gene TRBJ1-2; D call uncertain. The CDR3 sequence is 16 residues long. Per the germline V gene, CDR1 is MNHNY and CDR2 is SVGAGI (reference sequence). Trimming left V 0 bases short and J 6 bases short, with 17 bases between. The CDR3 protein is CASSYSSDSRADGYTF. In DNA form, the CDR3 reads TGTGCCAGCAGTTACTCCTCGGACTCCCGGGCCGATGGCTACACCTTC.

The chain has TRBV11-3 and TRBJ2-5, with D possibly TRBD2 on 5 matching bases. Looked up from germline, CDR1 is SGHNT and CDR2 is YENEEA. V gave up 5 bases and J gave up 9 bases, with 19 bases separating them. The CDR3 consists of 14 residues. The CDR3 region is CASSPPGSPSPQYF. The CDR3 DNA is TGTGCCAGCAGCCCTCCCGGGTCCCCTAGCCCCCAGTACTTC.

The rearrangement joins TRBV28 to TRBJ2-3; 11 nucleotides agree with TRBD2. Germline CDR1 reads MDHEN; CDR2 reads SYDVKM. The CDR3 is made up of 16 amino acids. After removal of 6 bases from V and 2 bases from J, the junction contained 7 bases not matched to a gene. CDR3 in amino acids: CASSPSSGGFTDTQYF. The CDR3 region has the DNA TGTGCCAGCAGCCCCTCTAGCGGGGGGTTCACAGATACGCAGTATTTT.